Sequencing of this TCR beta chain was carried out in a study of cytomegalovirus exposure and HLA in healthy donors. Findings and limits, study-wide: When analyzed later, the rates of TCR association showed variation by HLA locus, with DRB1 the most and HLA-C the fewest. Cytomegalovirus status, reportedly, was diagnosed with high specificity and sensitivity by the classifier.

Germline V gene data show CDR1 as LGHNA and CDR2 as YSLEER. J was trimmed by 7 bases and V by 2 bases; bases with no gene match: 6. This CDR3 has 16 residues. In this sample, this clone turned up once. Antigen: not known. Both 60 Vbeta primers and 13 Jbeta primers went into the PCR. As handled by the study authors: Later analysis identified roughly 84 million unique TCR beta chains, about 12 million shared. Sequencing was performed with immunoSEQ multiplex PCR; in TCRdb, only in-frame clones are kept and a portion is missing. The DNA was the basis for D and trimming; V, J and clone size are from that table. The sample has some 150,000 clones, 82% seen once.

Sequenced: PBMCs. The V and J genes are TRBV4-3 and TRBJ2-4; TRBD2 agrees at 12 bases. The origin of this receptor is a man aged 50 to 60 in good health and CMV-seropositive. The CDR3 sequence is CASSQSRLAGVNIQYF. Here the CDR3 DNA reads TGCGCCAGCAGCCAATCAAGACTAGCGGGAGTTAACATTCAGTACTTC.